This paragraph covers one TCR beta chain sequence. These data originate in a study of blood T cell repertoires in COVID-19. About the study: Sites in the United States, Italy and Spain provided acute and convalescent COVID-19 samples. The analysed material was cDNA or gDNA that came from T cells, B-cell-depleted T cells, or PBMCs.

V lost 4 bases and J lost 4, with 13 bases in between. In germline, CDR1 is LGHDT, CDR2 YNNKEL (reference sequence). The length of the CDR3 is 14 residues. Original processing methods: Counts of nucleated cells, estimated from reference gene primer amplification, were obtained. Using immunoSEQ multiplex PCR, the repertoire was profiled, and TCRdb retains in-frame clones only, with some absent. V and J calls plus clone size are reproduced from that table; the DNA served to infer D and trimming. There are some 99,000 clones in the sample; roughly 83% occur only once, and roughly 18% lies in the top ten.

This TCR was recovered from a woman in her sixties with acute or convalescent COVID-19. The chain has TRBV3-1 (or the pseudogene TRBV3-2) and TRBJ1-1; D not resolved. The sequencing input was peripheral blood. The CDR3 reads CASSRGHPPTEAFF. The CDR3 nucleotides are TGTGCCAGCAGCCGCGGTCACCCGCCCACTGAAGCTTTCTTT.